Reported below is one T cell receptor (beta chain). These data originate in a study of blood T cell repertoires in COVID-19. The repertoire was sequenced with immunoSEQ multiplex PCR; TCRdb's copy has only in-frame clones and lacks some. The sample has about 250,000 clones, about nine tenths seen once; the top ten hold 15%. From germline, CDR1 is MNHEY and CDR2 SVGAGI. With 6 bases removed from V and 3 bases from J, the gap between germline ends came to 12 bases. The CDR3 has 14 amino acids. Sequencing was done on a sample of PBMCs or T cells enriched from blood (not recorded which). The genes are TRBV6-5 and TRBJ1-3, with D maybe TRBD1 (6 bases). This TCR was recovered from a man aged 18 to 29 who had recovered from COVID-19. CDR3 DNA sequence: TGTGCCAGCAGAGAGACAGGCTATGGAAACACCATATATTTT. The encoded protein is CASRETGYGNTIYF.